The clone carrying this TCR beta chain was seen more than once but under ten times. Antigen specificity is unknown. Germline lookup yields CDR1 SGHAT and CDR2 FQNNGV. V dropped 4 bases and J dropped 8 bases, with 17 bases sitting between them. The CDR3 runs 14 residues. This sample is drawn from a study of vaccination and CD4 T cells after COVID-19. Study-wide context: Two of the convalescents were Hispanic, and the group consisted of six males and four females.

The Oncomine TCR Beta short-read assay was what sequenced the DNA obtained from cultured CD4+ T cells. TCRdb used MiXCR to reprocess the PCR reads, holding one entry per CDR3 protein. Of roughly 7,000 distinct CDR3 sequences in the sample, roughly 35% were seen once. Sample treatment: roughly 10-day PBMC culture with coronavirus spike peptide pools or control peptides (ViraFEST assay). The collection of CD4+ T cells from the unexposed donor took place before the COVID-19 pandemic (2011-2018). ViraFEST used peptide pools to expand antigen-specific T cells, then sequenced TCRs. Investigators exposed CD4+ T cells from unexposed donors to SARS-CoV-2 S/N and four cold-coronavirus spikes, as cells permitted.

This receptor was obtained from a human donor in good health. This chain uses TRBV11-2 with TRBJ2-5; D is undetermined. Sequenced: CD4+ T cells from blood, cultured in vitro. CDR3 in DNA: TGTGCCAGCAGCTACGCCGACCAGCTAGACACCCAGTACTTC. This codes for CASSYADQLDTQYF.